These 17 T cell receptor beta chains share one sample of origin, sequenced in a study of response to subunit inactivated influenza vaccine. MiXCR was run by TCRdb on the RT-PCR reads, yielding one entry per CDR3 protein. The sample includes roughly 500,000 distinct CDR3 sequences, 16% seen only once; the top ten take roughly 3.1%. The sequences come from CD4+ T cells sorted from PBMCs, collected roughly 24 months after vaccination. These TCRs come from a man aged 50 to 69 who received an inactivated influenza vaccine.

The V call is TRBV20-1, the J call TRBJ1-1; 8 nucleotides line up with TRBD1. Germline V gene sequence: CDR1 DFQATT, CDR2 SNEGSKA (reference sequence). The junction had 5 bases not matched to a gene; V was cut back by 7 bases and J by 1 base. The CDR3 runs to 13 residues. The chain's CDR3 is CSVRTGTNTEAFF. The CDR3, as DNA: TGCAGTGTTCGGACAGGGACGAACACTGAAGCTTTCTTT.

This clonotype was counted a few times. The chain combines TRBV2 with TRBJ2-7; D remains unclear. The ends were cut back, 2 bases at V and 6 bases at J, with 14 bases in the middle. Germline V gene lookup returns CDR1 SNHLY and CDR2 FYNNEI. The CDR3 sequence is 14 residues long. The CDR3 sequence is CASSEKASSIEQYF. The CDR3 coding sequence is TGTGCCAGCAGTGAAAAGGCCAGTTCTATCGAGCAGTACTTC.

The chain is built from TRBV6-1 and TRBJ1-6; TRBD1 agrees at 7 bases. The CDR3 sequence is 15 residues long. CDR1 and CDR2 from the germline V gene are MNHNS and SASEGT. Trimming cost V 4 bases and J 10 bases; bases outside gene matches: 10. The CDR3 sequence: CASSAEGGAGSPLHF. The DNA of the CDR3 is TGTGCCAGCAGTGCGGAAGGGGGCGCGGGGTCACCCCTCCACTTT.

This clonotype was picked up a small number of times. The chain combines TRBV9 with TRBJ1-3; no reliable D call. V dropped 4 bases and J dropped 3 bases, with 17 bases sitting between them. CDR3 length equals 16 residues. The germline gives CDR1 SGDLS, CDR2 YYNGEE. The CDR3 loop is CASSPRGQGGGNTIYF. The CDR3 DNA is TGTGCCAGCAGCCCCCGCGGCCAAGGCGGTGGAAACACCATATATTTT.

Many counts were recorded for this clonotype. The chain joins TRBV5-8 to TRBJ2-3, with D uncertain. Germline-derived CDR1 and CDR2 are SGHTS and YDEGEE. The CDR3 totals 15 residues. V dropped 0 bases and J dropped 2 bases, with 10 bases sitting between them. CDR3 bases: TGTGCCAGCAGCTTGGGGGTCAGAAACACAGATACGCAGTATTTT. Residues: CASSLGVRNTDTQYF.

Only a few counts were recorded for this clonotype. This rearrangement joins TRBV7-2 to TRBJ2-5; 8 bases map to TRBD1. After removal of 5 bases from V and 4 bases from J, the junction contained 9 bases not matched to a gene. The CDR3 runs to 15 residues. From germline, CDR1 is SGHTA and CDR2 FQGNSA. CDR3 amino acids: CASSPGQGQRETQYF. The DNA for the CDR3 is TGTGCCAGCAGCCCAGGACAGGGTCAGCGAGAGACCCAGTACTTC.

This clonotype was seen a few times. The V gene is TRBV30, the J gene TRBJ2-3; D gene unclear. The ends were cut back, 0 bases at V and 0 bases at J, with 4 bases in the middle. This CDR3 is built from 13 residues. Germline CDR1 and CDR2: GTSNPN and SVGIG (reference sequence). DNA of the CDR3: TGTGCCTGGAGTGTAGGCAGCACAGATACGCAGTATTTT. Translated, it gives CAWSVGSTDTQYF.

This clonotype has just a few counts. V and J are TRBV5-1 and TRBJ2-2; 12 nucleotides agree with TRBD2. After removal of 4 bases from V and 0 bases from J, the junction contained 7 bases not matched to a gene. The CDR3 runs to 18 residues. Germline CDR1 and CDR2: SGHRS and YFSETQ. CDR3 region: CASSRMTSGGPNTGELFF. The CDR3 region has the DNA TGCGCCAGCAGCCGGATGACTAGCGGGGGTCCGAACACCGGGGAGCTGTTTTTT.

This clonotype was recorded a few times. The V call is TRBV7-9, the J call TRBJ1-1; a possible D gene is TRBD1 (5 bases). This CDR3 contains 14 residues. Germline lookup yields CDR1 SEHNR and CDR2 FQNEAQ (reference sequence). Between the trimmed V and J ends, which lost 3 bases and 1 base, there was a span of 9 bases. The CDR3 is CASSFITGNTEAFF. DNA for the CDR3: TGTGCCAGCAGCTTCATTACAGGGAACACTGAAGCTTTCTTT.

A few counts support this clonotype. This sequence joins TRBV2 and TRBJ2-7, with D hard to call. The CDR3 has 13 residues. V lost 7 bases and J 1 base, leaving 11 bases between the germline ends. The V gene's germline CDR1 is SNHLY and CDR2 FYNNEI. The DNA for the CDR3 is TGTGCCAGCATCCGGCCTGGATCCTACGAGCAGTACTTC. This sequence encodes CASIRPGSYEQYF.

The chain recombines TRBV28 with TRBJ2-2, with a weak D call TRBD1 (6 bases). The CDR3 is made up of 17 amino acids. Germline CDR1 and CDR2: MDHEN and SYDVKM. V was cut by 4 bases and J by 1 base, with 16 bases left in between. This CDR3 reads CASSSGTFGGNTGELFF. CDR3 DNA sequence: TGTGCCAGCAGTTCCGGGACATTTGGTGGGAACACCGGGGAGCTGTTTTTT.

This clonotype was detected ten times or more. This sequence joins TRBV10-2 and TRBJ1-5; TRBD1 matches at 7 bases. J was trimmed by 7 bases and V by 3 bases; bases with no gene match: 3. The germline V gene has CDR1 WSHSY and CDR2 SAAADI. CDR3 length: 13 residues. CDR3 region: CASSDGGGQPQHF. The CDR3 nucleotides read TGCGCCAGCAGTGACGGAGGGGGCCAGCCCCAGCATTTT.

This clonotype was seen a few times. The chain uses TRBV15 and TRBJ2-3; 10 positions match TRBD1. Germline CDR1 LNHNV, CDR2 YYDKDF (reference sequence). V dropped 4 bases and J dropped 6; count of bases not matched to a gene: 7. The CDR3 has 15 residues. CDR3 sequence (DNA): TGTGCCACCAGCAACGCCGGGACAGGGGTGGATACGCAGTATTTT. Amino acids: CATSNAGTGVDTQYF.

This clonotype showed up just once. This chain links TRBV18 with TRBJ2-4, with TRBD2 matching 9 bases. Germline V gives CDR1 KGHSH, CDR2 LQKENI. This CDR3 has 16 residues. Unmatched junction bases numbered 7, after V lost 2 bases and J lost 5 bases. The CDR3 DNA sequence: TGTGCCAGCTCACCAGTAAAGCGGGAGGCCGAAAACATTCAGTACTTC. As protein: CASSPVKREAENIQYF.

This clonotype was recorded a few times. A junction boundary mismatches the germline segment, possibly from a read error. CDR3 region: CASSQGTRAVF. CDR3 nucleotides: TGTGCCAGCAGCCAAGGGACTAGGGCGGTCTTC. The chain employs TRBV3-1 and TRBJ2-1; TRBD2 matches at 7 bases. CDR3 length equals 11 residues. The germline V gene has CDR1 LGHDT and CDR2 YNNKEL (reference sequence).

This clonotype was picked up many times. The chain carries TRBV7-9 and TRBJ2-7; 9 bases map to TRBD2. J gave up 4 bases and V 2 bases, and 0 bases lay outside the gene matches. This CDR3 region has 13 residues. Germline V lookup: CDR1 SEHNR, CDR2 FQNEAQ (reference sequence). The CDR3: CASSLTSGYEQYF. The CDR3 bases are TGTGCCAGCAGCTTAACTAGCGGGTACGAGCAGTACTTC.

The gene calls are TRBV10-3 and TRBJ2-3; D is unclear. CDR3 length: 18 amino acids. V gave up 0 bases and J gave up 2 bases, with 18 bases separating them. The V gene's germline CDR1 is ENHRY and CDR2 SYGVKD. The CDR3 spells CAISESILAASLTDTQYF. In nucleotides, the CDR3 is TGTGCCATCAGTGAGTCGATCTTAGCAGCCTCTCTCACAGATACGCAGTATTTT.